Below, 18 T cell receptor beta chains from the same sample are listed, as sequenced in a study of beta chain features in type 1 diabetes. Study findings and constraints: When Type 1 diabetes patients were examined, their TCRB CDR3s proved moderately but significantly shorter in all four CD4+ subsets.

These TCRs' antigens remain unknown. As every portion of the isolated RNA was reverse transcribed, the sequencing read expressed TCRB transcripts. TCRdb's table, derived via immunoSEQ multiplex PCR, lists solely in-frame clones and lacks some. There are more than 300,000 clones in the sample; roughly a tenth occur only once, and around 1% lies in the top ten. Sequencing used central memory CD4+ T cells from blood. These receptors originate from a man aged 30 to 39 with type 1 diabetes.

The CDR3 region is CASSPTGGGNTIYF. The CDR3 DNA follows: TGTGCCAGTAGTCCAACCGGGGGTGGAAACACCATATATTTT. The V and J genes are TRBV19 and TRBJ1-3; D may be TRBD1 (5 bases). This CDR3 has 14 amino acids. V was shortened by 5 bases and J by 3 bases, with 11 bases between the two germline ends. Germline-derived CDR1 and CDR2 are LNHDA and SQIVND (reference sequence).

This clone was found a few times. This rearrangement joins TRBV5-4 to TRBJ2-1; D is uncertain. Germline lookup yields CDR1 SGHNT and CDR2 YYREEE (reference sequence). Trimming removed 0 bases from V and 0 bases from J, with 13 bases in between. CDR3 length: 17 residues. As DNA, the CDR3 is TGTGCCAGCAGCTTGGGGAGTCTAAGAAGCTCCTACAATGAGCAGTTCTTC. Translating it yields CASSLGSLRSSYNEQFF. Full variable domain (remainder filled in from reference TRBV5-4 and TRBJ2-1): ETGVTQSPTHLIKTRGQQVTLRCSSQSGHNTVSWYQQALGQGPQFIFQYYREEENGRGNFPPRFSGLQFPNYSSELNVNALELDDSALYLCASSLGSLRSSYNEQFFGPGTRLTVL.

The chain recombines TRBV7-2 with TRBJ1-2; no clear D. Trimming left V 2 bases short and J 4 bases short, with 8 bases between. This CDR3 comprises 13 residues. CDR1 SGHTA and CDR2 FQGNSA come from the germline V gene. This CDR3 reads CASSLQETYGYTF. Here the CDR3 DNA reads TGTGCCAGCAGCTTACAGGAAACCTATGGCTACACCTTC.

Only a few counts were recorded for this clone. The chain combines TRBV7-2 with TRBJ2-3; possibly TRBD2 for D (6 bases). The CDR3 has 14 amino acids. V lost 5 bases, J lost 4 bases, and 13 bases lay in between. Looked up from germline, CDR1 is SGHTA and CDR2 is FQGNSA. The DNA for the CDR3 is TGTGCCAGCAGCACCCCCAGGGAGGCAGATACGCAGTATTTT. Protein sequence: CASSTPREADTQYF.

The chain is built from TRBV15 and TRBJ2-5; D may be TRBD1 (6 bases). Trimming cost V 1 base and J 4 bases, with 7 bases left between them. The CDR3 is 13 residues long. Germline V gene data show CDR1 as LNHNV and CDR2 as YYDKDF (reference sequence). The CDR3 nucleotides are TGTGCCACCAGCAGAGGCAGGGGAGAGACCCAGTACTTC. Translated: CATSRGRGETQYF.

Many counts were recorded for this clone. The V call is TRBV10-3, the J call TRBJ1-2; D is uncertain. The ends were cut back, 4 bases at V and 4 bases at J, with 7 bases in the middle. CDR3 length: 12 amino acids. Germline V gives CDR1 ENHRY, CDR2 SYGVKD. The CDR3: CAISGSSYGYTF. The CDR3 nucleotides are TGTGCCATCAGTGGGAGCAGCTATGGCTACACCTTC.

This clone was counted only a few times. The chain uses TRBV29-1 and TRBJ1-2; weak D call: TRBD1 (5 bases). Germline values: CDR1 SQVTM, CDR2 ANQGSEA. CDR3 length equals 12 residues. V was pared by 6 bases and J by 10 bases, with 18 bases between. The chain's CDR3 is CSVIGTQTAYTF. The DNA for the CDR3 is TGCAGCGTGATAGGGACTCAGACCGCCTACACCTTC.

The V call is TRBV6-6, the J call TRBJ1-6; D possibly corresponds to TRBD1 (6 bases). V gave up 8 bases and J gave up 10 bases, with 18 bases separating them. Germline V gene sequence: CDR1 MNHNY, CDR2 SVGAGI (reference sequence). CDR3 length equals 14 residues. The CDR3 loop reads CASCLTGLGSPLHF. CDR3 in DNA: TGTGCCAGCTGTTTGACAGGCTTAGGCTCACCCCTCCACTTT.

There are a few counts of this clone. This chain connects TRBV6-5 to TRBJ2-7, with D perhaps matching TRBD2 (7 bases). The CDR3 contains 14 residues. V lost 4 bases to trimming and J lost 5 bases, with 15 bases between them. CDR1 and CDR2 from the germline V gene are MNHEY and SVGAGI. The CDR3 loop reads CASSLGGPLNEQYF. The CDR3 DNA reads TGTGCCAGCAGTTTGGGGGGGCCTTTAAACGAGCAGTACTTC.

CDR3 region: CASSGDRVGEQYF. The CDR3 nucleotides read TGTGCCAGCAGCGGAGACAGGGTGGGGGAGCAGTACTTC. This chain connects TRBV7-2 to TRBJ2-7, with 7 bases that match TRBD1. The CDR3 runs 13 residues. From germline, CDR1 is SGHTA and CDR2 FQGNSA. The junction had 8 bases not matched to a gene; V was cut back by 5 bases and J by 7 bases. Based on the CDR3 plus reference TRBV7-2 and TRBJ2-7, the full variable domain is GAGVSQSPSNKVTEKGKDVELRCDPISGHTALYWYRQSLGQGLEFLIYFQGNSAPDKSGLPSDRFSAERTGGSVSTLTIQRTQQEDSAVYLCASSGDRVGEQYFGPGTRLTVT.

V gene TRBV11-2 combines with J gene TRBJ2-1; D gene unclear. Trimming left V 1 base short and J 1 base short, with 5 bases between. CDR3 length: 14 amino acids. Germline V lookup: CDR1 SGHAT, CDR2 FQNNGV. The CDR3 region is CASSLARSYNEQFF. Written as DNA, the CDR3 is TGTGCCAGCAGCTTAGCGCGGTCCTACAATGAGCAGTTCTTC.

The chain recombines TRBV7-8 with TRBJ1-1; no reliable D call. Germline V gene data show CDR1 as SGHVS and CDR2 as FQNEAQ. The ends were cut back, 5 bases at V and 2 bases at J, with 18 bases in the middle. This CDR3 region has 16 residues. CDR3 loop: CASSAEGLPPNTEAFF. The CDR3 nucleotides are TGTGCCAGCAGCGCTGAAGGGTTGCCTCCAAACACTGAAGCTTTCTTT.

This clone was recorded a few times. This sequence joins TRBV6-1 and TRBJ2-7, with D perhaps matching TRBD1 or TRBD2 (5 bases each). V lost 6 bases and J lost 5, with 17 bases in between. This CDR3 spans 14 amino acids. Germline values: CDR1 MNHNS, CDR2 SASEGT. CDR3 in DNA: TGTGCCAGCAGCCGGGACCTTGAGGAACACGAGCAGTACTTC. Amino acids: CASSRDLEEHEQYF.

The chain is built from TRBV2 and TRBJ2-5; 12 bases align to TRBD2. V shed 1 base and J 4 bases; nucleotides not matched to a gene: 1. Germline V lookup: CDR1 SNHLY, CDR2 FYNNEI. The CDR3 spans 15 residues. CDR3: CASSEGLAGVETQYF. For the CDR3, the DNA is TGTGCCAGCAGTGAAGGACTAGCGGGGGTAGAGACCCAGTACTTC.

This chain links TRBV4-3 with TRBJ2-3; 10 bases line up with TRBD2. Germline CDR1 LGHNA, CDR2 YSLEER. J lost 1 base, V lost 0 bases, and 4 bases had no gene match. The CDR3 runs 17 residues. As DNA, the CDR3 is TGCGCCAGCAGCCAAGATGTAGCGGGGGGTCGCACAGATACGCAGTATTTT. Protein product: CASSQDVAGGRTDTQYF.

Only a few counts were recorded for this clone. V and J are TRBV2 and TRBJ2-3; D not resolved. The germline V gene encodes CDR1 SNHLY and CDR2 FYNNEI. CDR3 length: 13 residues. Trimming pared 7 bases from V and 2 bases from J, leaving 10 bases between. In DNA, the CDR3 is TGTGCCAGCAAGTGGATGTACACAGATACGCAGTATTTT. Its translation: CASKWMYTDTQYF.

This clone has more than one count but fewer than ten. The chain combines TRBV4-3 with TRBJ1-6; unclear D gene. V was trimmed by 0 bases and J by 6 bases, leaving 3 bases between them. The CDR3 covers 13 residues. CDR1 is LGHNA and CDR2 is YSLEER in the germline V gene. The CDR3 sequence is CASSQDSNSPLHF. CDR3 sequence (DNA): TGCGCCAGCAGCCAAGACTCTAATTCACCCCTCCACTTT.

This clone was counted between two and nine times. The chain joins TRBV11-2 to TRBJ2-1; the match to TRBD2 covers 8 bases. The V segment lost 1 base and the J segment 0 bases; nucleotides outside the gene matches: 8. Germline V gene lookup returns CDR1 SGHAT and CDR2 FQNNGV. The CDR3 is made up of 18 amino acids. The CDR3 sequence: CASSLVRLTSDSYNEQFF. The DNA for the CDR3 is TGTGCCAGCAGCTTAGTAAGGCTGACTAGCGACTCCTACAATGAGCAGTTCTTC.